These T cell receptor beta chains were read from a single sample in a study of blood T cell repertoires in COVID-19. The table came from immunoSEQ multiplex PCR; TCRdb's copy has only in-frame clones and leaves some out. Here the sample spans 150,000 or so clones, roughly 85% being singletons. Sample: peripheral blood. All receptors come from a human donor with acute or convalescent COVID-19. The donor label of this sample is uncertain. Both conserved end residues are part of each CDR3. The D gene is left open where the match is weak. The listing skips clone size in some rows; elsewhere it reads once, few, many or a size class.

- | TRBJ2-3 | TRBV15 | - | TGTGCCACCAGCAGGGGCAGCACAGATACGCAGTATTTT | CATSRGSTDTQYF
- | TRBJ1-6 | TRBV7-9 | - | TGTGCCAGCAGCTTAGGGGGGGAATCTAATTCACCCCTCCACTTT | CASSLGGESNSPLHF
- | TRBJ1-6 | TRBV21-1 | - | TGTGCCAGCAGCATAAATTCTCCGGGACAGGGAGATGGTTGGGGTTCACCCCTCCACTTT | CASSINSPGQGDGWGSPLHF
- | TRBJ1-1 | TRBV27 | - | TGTGCCAGCAGCAGAGGGATTGGGAACACTGAAGCTTTCTTT | CASSRGIGNTEAFF
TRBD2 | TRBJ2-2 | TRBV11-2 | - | TGTGCCAGCAGCTTACGCGGGGGGCCGAACACCGGGGAGCTGTTTTTT | CASSLRGGPNTGELFF
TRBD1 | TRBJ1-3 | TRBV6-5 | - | TGTGCCAGCTGGCAGGGGGCAATCAACACCATATATTTT | CASWQGAINTIYF
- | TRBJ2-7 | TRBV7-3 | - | TGTGCCAGCAGCAACTCCCGACAGTACCTCTACGAGCAGTACTTC | CASSNSRQYLYEQYF
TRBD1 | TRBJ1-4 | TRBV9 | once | TGTGCCAGCAGCTCAGGACAGGGAGAGGAAAAACTGTTTTTT | CASSSGQGEEKLFF
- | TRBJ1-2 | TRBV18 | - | TGTGCCAGCTCACCCCGTAGGGGGTTGTATGGCTACACCTTC | CASSPRRGLYGYTF
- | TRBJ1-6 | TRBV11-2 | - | TGTGCCAGCAGCTCGCGAGAGAGTAATTCACCCCTCCACTTT | CASSSRESNSPLHF
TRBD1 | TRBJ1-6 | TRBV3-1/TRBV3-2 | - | TGTGCCAGCAGCCAGACAGGGGGGTCTTCACCCCTCCACTTT | CASSQTGGSSPLHF
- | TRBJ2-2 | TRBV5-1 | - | TGCGCCAGCAGCTTGGCGTCAGCGAACACCGGGGAGCTGTTTTTT | CASSLASANTGELFF
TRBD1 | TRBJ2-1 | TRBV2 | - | TGTGCCAGCAGCAGAGACAGGGGAAGGTACAATGAGCAGTTCTTC | CASSRDRGRYNEQFF
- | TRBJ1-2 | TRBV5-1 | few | TGCGCCAGCAGCTTGGGGGACGTAACTAGCGGCTACACCTTC | CASSLGDVTSGYTF
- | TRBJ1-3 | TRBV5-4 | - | TGTGCCAGCAGCCCCGAGGCGTACGTCGAACCTGGAAACACCATATATTTT | CASSPEAYVEPGNTIYF
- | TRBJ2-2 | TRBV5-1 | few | TGCGCCAGCAGCTTGGGCAGGGCTGGGACCGGGGAGCTGTTTTTT | CASSLGRAGTGELFF
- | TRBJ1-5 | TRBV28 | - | TGTGCCAGCAGTTTTGGACACCTTCAGCCCCAGCATTTT | CASSFGHLQPQHF
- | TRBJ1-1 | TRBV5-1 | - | TGCGCCAGCAGCTTGGGATCCGCCGGGAACACTGAAGCTTTCTTT | CASSLGSAGNTEAFF
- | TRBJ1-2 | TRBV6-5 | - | TGTGCCAGCAGTTTGAGGAGTAGCAACTATGGCTACACCTTC | CASSLRSSNYGYTF
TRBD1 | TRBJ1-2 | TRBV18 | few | TGTGCCAGCTCACCCGCGAGCACAGGGGGGGATGGCTACACCTTC | CASSPASTGGDGYTF
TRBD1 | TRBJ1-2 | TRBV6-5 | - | TGTGCCAGCAGTTATGCCGGGACAGGTTATGGCTACACCTTC | CASSYAGTGYGYTF
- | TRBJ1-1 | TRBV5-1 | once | TGCGCCAGCAGCTCCTGGACAGTACAGAACACTGAAGCTTTCTTT | CASSSWTVQNTEAFF
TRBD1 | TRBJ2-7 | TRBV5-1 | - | TGCGCCAGCAGCTTGTCCCAGGGGGCGTTGGACGAGCAGTACTTC | CASSLSQGALDEQYF
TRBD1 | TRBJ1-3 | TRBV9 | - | TGTGCCAGCAGCGTTTCGGACAGGGTTATAAGAAACACCATATATTTT | CASSVSDRVIRNTIYF
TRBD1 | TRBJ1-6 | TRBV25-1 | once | TGTGCCAGCAGTGGACAGGGGTTTTCACCCCTCCACTTT | CASSGQGFSPLHF
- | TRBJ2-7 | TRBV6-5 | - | TGTGCCAGCAGTAACCAGGGTTACGAGCAGTACTTC | CASSNQGYEQYF
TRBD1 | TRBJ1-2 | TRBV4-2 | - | TGTGCCAGCAGCCAAGATCCAGGGGGGATGGATGGCTACACCTTC | CASSQDPGGMDGYTF
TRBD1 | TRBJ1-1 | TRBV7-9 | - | TGTGCCAGCAGTCATACAGGGGCACCGAACACTGAAGCTTTCTTT | CASSHTGAPNTEAFF
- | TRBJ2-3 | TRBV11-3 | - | TGTGCCAGCAGCTTACTTAGCTCAAATACGCAGTATTTT | CASSLLSSNTQYF
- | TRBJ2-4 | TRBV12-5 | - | TGTGCTAGTGTTTCCAATGAAGCTCCCTTTGCCTTAGCCAAAAACATTCAGTACTTC | CASVSNEAPFALAKNIQYF
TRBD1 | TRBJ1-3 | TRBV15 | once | TGTGCCACCAGCAGGCTCAGGACAGGGGGCTCTGGAAACACCATATATTTT | CATSRLRTGGSGNTIYF
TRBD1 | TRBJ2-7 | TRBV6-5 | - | TGTGCCAGCAGTAGCGACAGGACAGGGAGTTACGAGCAGTACTTC | CASSSDRTGSYEQYF
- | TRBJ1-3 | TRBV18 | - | TGTGCCAGCTCACCATCCGGACTAAACACCATATATTTT | CASSPSGLNTIYF
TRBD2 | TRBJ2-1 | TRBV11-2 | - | TGTGCCAGCAGCCCACTAGCGGGGGGGCCCCATGAGCAGTTCTTC | CASSPLAGGPHEQFF
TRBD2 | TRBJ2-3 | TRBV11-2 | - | TGTGCCAGCAGCTTACTAGCGGCCTCTTTT | CASSLLAASF
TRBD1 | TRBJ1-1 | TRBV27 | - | TGTGCCAGCAGTTTATCGGGCGTGGGGGGACAGGGAGGGGGGAGAGCTTTCTTT | CASSLSGVGGQGGGRAFF
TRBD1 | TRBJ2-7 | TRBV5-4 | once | TGTGCCAGCAAGGTACCGGGACAGGGGGCGCACGAGCAGTACTTC | CASKVPGQGAHEQYF